This T cell receptor (beta chain) was identified in a study of cytomegalovirus exposure and HLA in healthy donors. Study at large: Genotyping showed 75% to 90% of some 400 donors falling in the Caucasian-associated ancestry cluster.

PCR involved 60 Vbeta and 13 Jbeta primers. Method: immunoSEQ multiplex PCR; TCRdb's copy keeps in-frame clones and lacks some. Of some 140,000 clones in the sample, 70% to 80% are singletons; the top ten hold roughly 8%. Study findings and constraints: Researchers counted around 180 TCR beta chains as cytomegalovirus-associated. The authors excluded some V segments, including TRBV6-2 and TRBV6-3, as indistinguishable.

Though nominally healthy at sampling, donors likely had unrecorded immune exposures. In its sample, this clone was seen once. Antigen: not known. This CDR3 contains 14 residues. Trimming removed 5 bases from V and 6 bases from J, with 15 bases in between. Germline V gene lookup returns CDR1 SGHTA and CDR2 FQGNSA. This chain links TRBV7-2 with TRBJ2-3; a weak D match, TRBD2 (6 bases). The source is a young man in good health and CMV-seropositive. Source material: PBMCs. CDR3 nucleotide sequence: TGTGCCAGCAGCCAGATCCCCGGAGGGGATACGCAGTATTTT. It is translated as CASSQIPGGDTQYF.